This TCR beta chain was profiled in a study of T cells in Graves' hyperthyroidism and ophthalmopathy. Authors of the study amplified TCR beta CDR3 regions from RNA transcripts. The HTBI primer set served for first-round RT-PCR of the TCR CDR3. Via MiXCR, TCRdb re-called the multiplex PCR reads, giving one row per CDR3 protein. This table holds 550,000 to 700,000 distinct CDR3 sequences, 14% to 15% found once. V was clipped by 7 bases and J by 2 bases, with 18 bases between them. This CDR3 comprises 16 residues. This receptor was identified in a woman in her thirties or forties with Graves' ophthalmopathy. This rearrangement joins TRBV12-3 or TRBV12-4 to TRBJ1-3, with D tentatively TRBD1 (5 bases). Sample: blood. Written as DNA, the CDR3 is TGTGCCAGCAACCCCGGCGGGGGTGGGCCTGGAAACACCATATATTTT. This sequence encodes CASNPGGGGPGNTIYF.